The 4 T cell receptor beta chains listed next were all sequenced from one sample in a study of CD8 T cells in ankylosing spondylitis. TCRdb ran MiXCR on the 5' RACE reads and lists one entry per CDR3 protein. Among around 250,000 distinct CDR3 sequences listed, about 10% were seen once. The sample comprised blood, either unsorted or a sorted T cell fraction (not recorded which). The receptors come from a male donor with ankylosing spondylitis or in good health (not recorded which).

At least ten counts were recorded for this clonotype. This sequence joins TRBV20-1 and TRBJ2-1; D is uncertain. V gave up 2 bases and J gave up 7 bases, with 6 bases separating them. Germline V CDR1 and CDR2: DFQATT, SNEGSKA (reference sequence). CDR3 length equals 11 residues. CDR3 loop: CSARLRNEQFF. CDR3 DNA: TGCAGTGCTAGACTTCGTAATGAGCAGTTCTTC.

This clonotype was observed many times. The gene calls are TRBV10-3 and TRBJ2-3; no firm D call. V was shortened by 2 bases and J by 0 bases, with 6 bases between the two germline ends. This CDR3 has 14 amino acids. CDR1 and CDR2 (germline): ENHRY, SYGVKD. This CDR3 reads CAISEQASTDTQYF. CDR3 coding DNA: TGTGCCATCAGTGAGCAAGCTAGCACAGATACGCAGTATTTT.

This clonotype was detected a few times. The chain has TRBV3-1 and TRBJ2-1, with 11 bases aligning to TRBD2. In germline, CDR1 is LGHDT, CDR2 YNNKEL (reference sequence). Trimming cost V 1 base and J 8 bases; bases outside gene matches: 10. The CDR3 contains 17 residues. The CDR3, as DNA: TGTGCCAGCAGCCAAGGAGTAGCGGGAGGGCGCCTAGATGAGCAGTTCTTC. Translated, it gives CASSQGVAGGRLDEQFF.

Comment on this clonotype: Its ends do not fully match the called genes, so a read error is possible. The V call is TRBV12-3 or TRBV12-4, the J call TRBJ2-5; D is uncertain. CDR3 length: 14 amino acids. This CDR3 reads CASSPGLVVETRYF. The CDR3 DNA reads as TGTGCCAGCAGTCCGGGTCTAGTAGTGGAGACCCGGTACTTC.